This passage covers 24 T cell receptor beta chains from one sample sequenced in a study of beta chain features in type 1 diabetes. Of the isolated RNA, all was reverse transcribed, and so the sequenced material was expressed TCRB transcripts. Assay: immunoSEQ multiplex PCR; the TCRdb copy retains only in-frame clones and omits some. The data show about 150,000 clones, about 8.1% seen once. The sequenced sample consisted of central memory CD4+ T cells from blood. All receptors come from a man younger than 30 in good health.

This clone appeared many times. The chain couples TRBV7-2 to TRBJ1-5, with 10 positions matching TRBD1. The CDR3 loop spans 14 amino acids. Germline lookup yields CDR1 SGHTA and CDR2 FQGNSA. Unmatched junction bases numbered 8, after V lost 8 bases and J lost 7 bases. The CDR3 here is CASSPGTGVQPQHF. Written as DNA, the CDR3 is TGTGCCAGCTCACCCGGGACAGGGGTCCAGCCCCAGCATTTT. Based on the CDR3 plus reference TRBV7-2 and TRBJ1-5, the full variable domain is GAGVSQSPSNKVTEKGKDVELRCDPISGHTALYWYRQSLGQGLEFLIYFQGNSAPDKSGLPSDRFSAERTGGSVSTLTIQRTQQEDSAVYLCASSPGTGVQPQHFGDGTRLSIL.

V is TRBV4-2 and J is TRBJ2-7; unclear D gene. CDR1 LGHNA and CDR2 YNFKEQ come from the germline V gene. Trimming took 2 bases from V and 0 from J, leaving 11 bases between them. The CDR3 runs 15 residues. The CDR3 nucleotides read TGTGCCAGCAGCCAAAGTCGGAGTCACTCCTACGAGCAGTACTTC. It specifies CASSQSRSHSYEQYF.

This clone occurred many times. V gene TRBV29-1 combines with J gene TRBJ2-1, with 7 positions matching TRBD1. Germline lookup yields CDR1 SQVTM and CDR2 ANQGSEA. This CDR3 comprises 11 residues. Losses at the gene ends were 7 bases for V and 7 bases for J; bases not matched to a gene: 4. The chain's CDR3 is CSDLQGNEQFF. The CDR3 DNA follows: TGCAGCGACCTACAGGGGAATGAGCAGTTCTTC.

V gene TRBV4-3 combines with J gene TRBJ1-5; TRBD1 might be the D (5 bases). The CDR3 spans 15 residues. V was trimmed by 2 bases and J by 7 bases, leaving 15 bases between them. Germline loops: CDR1 LGHNA, CDR2 YSLEER. In DNA form, the CDR3 reads TGCGCCAGCAGCCAATCGTCCAGGGCAGGGCAGCCCCAGCATTTT. Amino acids: CASSQSSRAGQPQHF.

The V and J genes are TRBV10-3 and TRBJ2-7; 9 nucleotides match TRBD1. V trimming: 8 bases; J trimming: 4 bases; junction bases outside the gene matches: 6. This CDR3 is built from 13 residues. Germline CDR1 and CDR2: ENHRY and SYGVKD. CDR3 DNA sequence: TGTGCCATCGGCGGGACAGGGTTTTACGAGCAGTACTTC. This translates into CAIGGTGFYEQYF.

This clone was seen many times. Distinct nucleotide sequences in the sample also encode this CDR3. The gene calls are TRBV7-3 and TRBJ1-2; TRBD1 matches 8 bases. The CDR3 loop spans 14 amino acids. The V and J ends lost 5 bases and 2 bases, in that order; junction bases with no gene match: 4. Germline CDR1 reads SGHTA; CDR2 reads FQGTGA. CDR3 region: CASSLGQGNYGYTF. As DNA, the CDR3 is TGTGCCAGCAGCCTAGGACAGGGAAACTATGGCTACACCTTC.

There are a few counts of this clone. V gene TRBV5-1 combines with J gene TRBJ2-2; 7 nucleotides line up with TRBD2. J gave up 1 base and V 1 base, and 4 bases lay outside the gene matches. Germline V lookup: CDR1 SGHRS, CDR2 YFSETQ. This CDR3 has 16 residues. The CDR3 loop reads CASSLYGGMNTGELFF. Written as DNA, the CDR3 is TGCGCCAGCAGCTTGTACGGGGGGATGAACACCGGGGAGCTGTTTTTT.

This sequence joins TRBV30 and TRBJ2-3, with a possible D match to TRBD2 (5 bases). CDR1 is GTSNPN and CDR2 is SVGIG in the germline V gene (reference sequence). The CDR3 contains 16 residues. V lost 0 bases and J lost 2, with 15 bases in between. CDR3 sequence reads: CAWSVSLALITDTQYF. The CDR3 DNA sequence: TGTGCCTGGAGTGTTTCTCTAGCACTTATCACAGATACGCAGTATTTT.

This clone was counted between two and nine times. The chain joins TRBV6-1 to TRBJ2-3; 11 bases line up with TRBD1. Germline trimming cut 8 bases from V and 3 bases from J; bases unmatched to any gene: 4. The CDR3 spans 14 residues. The V gene's germline CDR1 is MNHNS and CDR2 SASEGT. The CDR3 sequence: CASDRDRGTDTQYF. The CDR3 DNA is TGTGCCAGCGACCGGGACAGGGGGACAGATACGCAGTATTTT.

This clone came up a few times. This chain's CDR3 is CASSASPNGNTEAFF. For the CDR3, the DNA is TGTGCCAGCAGCGCTAGCCCTAATGGGAACACTGAAGCTTTCTTT. V and J are TRBV9 and TRBJ1-1, with no clear D. The CDR3 runs 15 residues. CDR1 is SGDLS, CDR2 YYNGEE, per germline. Trimming took 3 bases from V and 1 from J, leaving 13 bases between them. Full variable domain (remainder filled in from reference TRBV9 and TRBJ1-1): DSGVTQTPKHLITATGQRVTLRCSPRSGDLSVYWYQQSLDQGLQFLIQYYNGEERAKGNILERFSAQQFPDLHSELNLSSLELGDSALYFCASSASPNGNTEAFFGQGTRLTVV.

This clone was counted a few times. This sequence joins TRBV6-4 and TRBJ2-1; TRBD1 matches at 8 bases. Germline V CDR1 and CDR2: MRHNA, SNTAGT. V was clipped by 3 bases and J by 9 bases; unmatched bases: 7. The CDR3 length is 14 residues. The CDR3 nucleotides read TGTGCCAGCAGTGAGGGCCAGGGGGCGGGTGAGCAGTTCTTC. Amino acid sequence: CASSEGQGAGEQFF.

This clone was picked up many times. V and J are TRBV7-2 and TRBJ1-5; 10 positions match TRBD1. V was pared by 6 bases and J by 7 bases, with 9 bases of the junction left unmatched. The CDR3 has 15 residues. Germline V lookup: CDR1 SGHTA, CDR2 FQGNSA. CDR3 sequence (DNA): TGTGCCAGCAGTGTGGGACAGGGGATGTACCAGCCCCAGCATTTT. As protein: CASSVGQGMYQPQHF.

The chain has TRBV27 and TRBJ2-3, with TRBD2 identical over 7 bases. Germline V gene sequence: CDR1 MNHEY, CDR2 SMNVEV (reference sequence). The CDR3 loop spans 16 amino acids. The ends lost 4 bases at V and 2 bases at J; junction bases unmatched: 9. The CDR3 coding sequence is TGTGCCAGCAGTTCATTCTCTAGCGGCTACACAGATACGCAGTATTTT. It is translated as CASSSFSSGYTDTQYF.

This clone showed up just a few times. J is TRBJ1-1 and V is TRBV6-5, with D maybe TRBD1 (5 bases). Per the germline V gene, CDR1 is MNHEY and CDR2 is SVGAGI. The CDR3 spans 12 residues. Trimming shortened V by 5 bases and J by 3 bases, and 7 bases separated the two germline ends. Here the CDR3 reads CASSPGYTEAFF. The CDR3 DNA follows: TGTGCCAGCAGTCCAGGGTACACTGAAGCTTTCTTT.

The table lists this clone with many counts. This chain links TRBV4-2 with TRBJ2-5; TRBD2 agrees at 9 bases. The CDR3 spans 15 residues. Germline V gives CDR1 LGHNA, CDR2 YNFKEQ. Unmatched junction bases numbered 0, after V lost 1 base and J lost 0 bases. The CDR3 nucleotides read TGTGCCAGCAGCCAAGTAGCGGGGGACCAAGAGACCCAGTACTTC. This encodes CASSQVAGDQETQYF.

This clone occurred many times. The chain recombines TRBV4-2 with TRBJ1-2; TRBD1 matches 8 bases. The trim removed 2 bases at V and 4 bases at J, leaving 9 bases unmatched. This CDR3 has 16 amino acids. Germline CDR1 LGHNA, CDR2 YNFKEQ. The DNA of the CDR3 is TGTGCCAGCAGCCAACCCGGACAGGGATTGGGCTATGGCTACACCTTC. Protein product: CASSQPGQGLGYGYTF.

This clone appeared a few times. The rearrangement links TRBV28 to TRBJ1-2; tentatively, D is TRBD1 (5 bases). This CDR3 has 14 amino acids. Looked up from germline, CDR1 is MDHEN and CDR2 is SYDVKM. V was clipped by 7 bases and J by 5 bases, with 17 bases between them. The CDR3 here is CASTPQQEGYGYTF. In nucleotides, the CDR3 is TGTGCCAGCACTCCCCAACAGGAAGGGTATGGCTACACCTTC.

There are a few counts of this clone. The chain employs TRBV7-3 and TRBJ2-1, with 7 bases identical to TRBD2. The CDR3 totals 15 residues. Looked up from germline, CDR1 is SGHTA and CDR2 is FQGTGA. After removal of 2 bases from V and 6 bases from J, the junction contained 7 bases not matched to a gene. The CDR3 protein is CASSLSRASGNEQFF. Here the CDR3 DNA reads TGTGCCAGCAGCTTATCTCGGGCTAGCGGCAATGAGCAGTTCTTC.

This chain uses TRBV7-2 with TRBJ2-3; possible D gene TRBD1, 6 bases. Germline CDR1 is SGHTA and CDR2 is FQGNSA. The CDR3 has 15 amino acids. V lost 2 bases to trimming and J lost 2 bases, with 11 bases between them. The CDR3 bases are TGTGCCAGCAGCTTAAATATGGGGGCCACAGATACGCAGTATTTT. Translating gives CASSLNMGATDTQYF.

This clone turned up a few times. The V call is TRBV6-5, the J call TRBJ1-1; a weak D match, TRBD1 (5 bases). Trimming took 2 bases from V and 1 from J, leaving 5 bases between them. This CDR3 comprises 13 residues. Germline-derived CDR1 and CDR2 are MNHEY and SVGAGI. For the CDR3, the DNA is TGTGCCAGCAGTTACACAGGGAACACTGAAGCTTTCTTT. Amino acid sequence: CASSYTGNTEAFF.

This clone was seen ten or more times. V usage is TRBV5-1 and J usage is TRBJ2-2, with 9 positions matching TRBD1. The trim removed 4 bases at V and 7 bases at J, leaving 8 bases unmatched. Germline V lookup: CDR1 SGHRS, CDR2 YFSETQ. The CDR3 runs 15 residues. CDR3 bases: TGCGCCAGCAGCCCACAGGGGGCGCAGGGCGGGGAGCTGTTTTTT. Encoded protein: CASSPQGAQGGELFF.

The chain couples TRBV4-3 to TRBJ2-2; D may be TRBD2 (6 bases). The V and J ends lost 4 bases and 5 bases respectively, with 11 bases between them. CDR3 length: 14 amino acids. Germline V gene lookup returns CDR1 LGHNA and CDR2 YSLEER. The CDR3 nucleotides read TGCGCCAGCAGCCGCTGGGCGGGAACCGGGGAGCTGTTTTTT. Encoded protein: CASSRWAGTGELFF.

In this sample, this clone turned up a few times. This chain connects TRBV28 to TRBJ1-5, with D tentatively TRBD1 (6 bases). The ends were cut back, 6 bases at V and 3 bases at J, with 15 bases in the middle. This CDR3 is 15 amino acids long. Germline loops: CDR1 MDHEN, CDR2 SYDVKM. The CDR3 protein is CASRETGSDNQPQHF. Written as DNA, the CDR3 is TGTGCCAGCAGGGAAACAGGGTCGGACAATCAGCCCCAGCATTTT. The whole variable domain, filled in from reference TRBV28 and TRBJ1-5, reads DVKVTQSSRYLVKRTGEKVFLECVQDMDHENMFWYRQDPGLGLRLIYFSYDVKMKEKGDIPEGYSVSREKKERFSLILESASTNQTSMYLCASRETGSDNQPQHFGDGTRLSIL.

This clone has a count of ten or more. The chain links TRBV28 to TRBJ1-6; tentative D call: TRBD1 (6 bases). CDR3 length: 15 amino acids. In germline, CDR1 is MDHEN, CDR2 SYDVKM. Trimming stripped 5 bases from V and 7 bases from J, with 15 bases between. The CDR3 loop reads CASSPYGGNNSPLHF. Written as DNA, the CDR3 is TGTGCCAGCAGTCCCTATGGGGGCAACAATTCACCCCTCCACTTT.